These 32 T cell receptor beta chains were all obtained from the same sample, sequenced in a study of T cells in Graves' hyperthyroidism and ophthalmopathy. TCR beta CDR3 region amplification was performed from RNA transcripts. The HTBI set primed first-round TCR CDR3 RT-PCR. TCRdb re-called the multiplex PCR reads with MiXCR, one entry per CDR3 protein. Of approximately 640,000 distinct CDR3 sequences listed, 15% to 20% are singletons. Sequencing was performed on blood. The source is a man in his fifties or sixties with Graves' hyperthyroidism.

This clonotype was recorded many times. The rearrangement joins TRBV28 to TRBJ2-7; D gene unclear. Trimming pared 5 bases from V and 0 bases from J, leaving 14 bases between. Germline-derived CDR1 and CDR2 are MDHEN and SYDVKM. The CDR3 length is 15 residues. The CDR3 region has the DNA TGTGCCAGCAGTGATATCGGCAGGAACTCCTACGAGCAGTACTTC. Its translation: CASSDIGRNSYEQYF.

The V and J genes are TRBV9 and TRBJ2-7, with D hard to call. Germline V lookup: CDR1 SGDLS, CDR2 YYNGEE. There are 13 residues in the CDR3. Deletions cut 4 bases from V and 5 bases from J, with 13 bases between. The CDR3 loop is CASSSDEHHEQYF. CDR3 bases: TGTGCCAGCAGCTCCGATGAACACCACGAGCAGTACTTC.

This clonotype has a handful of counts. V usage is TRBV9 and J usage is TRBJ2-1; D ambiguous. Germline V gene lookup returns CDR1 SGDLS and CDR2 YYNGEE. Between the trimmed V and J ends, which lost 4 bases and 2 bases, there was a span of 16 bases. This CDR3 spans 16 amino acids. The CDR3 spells CASSPNKGYTYNEQFF. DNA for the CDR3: TGTGCCAGCAGCCCAAATAAGGGCTATACCTACAATGAGCAGTTCTTC.

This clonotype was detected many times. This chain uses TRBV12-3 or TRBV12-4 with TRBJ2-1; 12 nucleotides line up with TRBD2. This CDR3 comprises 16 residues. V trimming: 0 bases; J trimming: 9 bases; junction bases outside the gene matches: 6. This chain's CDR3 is CASSLAFGLAGSEQFF. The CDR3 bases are TGTGCCAGCAGTTTAGCCTTTGGACTAGCGGGAAGTGAGCAGTTCTTC.

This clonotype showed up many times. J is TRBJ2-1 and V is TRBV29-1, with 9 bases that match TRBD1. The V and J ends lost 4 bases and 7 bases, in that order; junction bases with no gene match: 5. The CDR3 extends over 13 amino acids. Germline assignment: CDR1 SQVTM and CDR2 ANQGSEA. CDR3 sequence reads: CSVGDRVWNEQFF. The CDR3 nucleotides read TGCAGCGTTGGGGACAGGGTGTGGAATGAGCAGTTCTTC.

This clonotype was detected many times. Here the CDR3 reads CASSSVAGANVLTF. The CDR3, as DNA: TGTGCCAGCAGTTCAGTGGCCGGGGCCAACGTCCTGACTTTC. This sequence joins TRBV27 and TRBJ2-6; unclear D gene. CDR3 size: 14 residues. The germline CDR1 and CDR2 sequences are MNHEY and SMNVEV (reference sequence). The V end lost 4 bases, the J end lost 4 bases, and 8 bases lay between the germline ends. Together with reference TRBV27 and TRBJ2-6, the CDR3 gives the full variable domain: EAQVTQNPRYLITVTGKKLTVTCSQNMNHEYMSWYRQDPGLGLRQIYYSMNVEVTDKGDVPEGYKVSRKEKRNFPLILESPSPNQTSLYFCASSSVAGANVLTFGAGSRLTVL.

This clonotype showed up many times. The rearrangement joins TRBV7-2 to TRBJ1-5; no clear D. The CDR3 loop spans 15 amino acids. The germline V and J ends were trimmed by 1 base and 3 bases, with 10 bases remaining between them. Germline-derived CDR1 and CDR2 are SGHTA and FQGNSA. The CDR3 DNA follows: TGTGCCAGCAGCTTAGGTCCGGGAATCAATCAGCCCCAGCATTTT. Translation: CASSLGPGINQPQHF.

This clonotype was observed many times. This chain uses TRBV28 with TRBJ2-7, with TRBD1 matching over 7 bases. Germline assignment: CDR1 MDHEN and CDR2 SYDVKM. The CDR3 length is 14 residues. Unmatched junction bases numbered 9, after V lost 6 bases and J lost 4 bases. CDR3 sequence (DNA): TGTGCCAGCAGCACCCAACAGGGGATATACGAGCAGTACTTC. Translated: CASSTQQGIYEQYF.

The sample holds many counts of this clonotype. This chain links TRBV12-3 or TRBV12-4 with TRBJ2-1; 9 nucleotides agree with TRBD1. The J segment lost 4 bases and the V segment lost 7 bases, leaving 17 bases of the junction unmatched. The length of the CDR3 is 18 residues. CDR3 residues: CASIHGTGSSGVYNEQFF. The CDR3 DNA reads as TGTGCCAGCATTCACGGGACAGGGAGTAGTGGGGTTTACAATGAGCAGTTCTTC.

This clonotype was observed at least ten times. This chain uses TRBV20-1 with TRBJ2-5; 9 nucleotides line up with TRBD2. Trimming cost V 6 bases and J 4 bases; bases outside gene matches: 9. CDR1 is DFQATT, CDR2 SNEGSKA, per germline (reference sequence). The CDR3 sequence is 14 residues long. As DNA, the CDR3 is TGCAGTGCCGAAGGTCCTAGCGGGGCAGAGACCCAGTACTTC. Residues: CSAEGPSGAETQYF.

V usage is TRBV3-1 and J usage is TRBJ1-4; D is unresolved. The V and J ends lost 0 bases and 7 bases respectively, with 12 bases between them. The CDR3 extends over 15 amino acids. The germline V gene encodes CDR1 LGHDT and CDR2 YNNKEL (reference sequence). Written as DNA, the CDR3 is TGTGCCAGCAGCCAAGATTCCACGAGGCTTGAAAAACTGTTTTTT. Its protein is CASSQDSTRLEKLFF.

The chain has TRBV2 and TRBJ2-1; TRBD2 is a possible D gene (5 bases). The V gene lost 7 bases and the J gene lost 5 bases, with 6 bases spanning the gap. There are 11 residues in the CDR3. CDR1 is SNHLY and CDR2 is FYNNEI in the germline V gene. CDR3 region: CASTGNNEQFF. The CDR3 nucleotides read TGTGCCAGCACCGGGAACAATGAGCAGTTCTTC.

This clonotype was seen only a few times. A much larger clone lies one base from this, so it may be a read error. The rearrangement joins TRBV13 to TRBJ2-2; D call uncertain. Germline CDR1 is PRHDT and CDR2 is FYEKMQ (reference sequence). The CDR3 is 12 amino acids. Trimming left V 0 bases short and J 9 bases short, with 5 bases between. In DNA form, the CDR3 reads TGTGCCAGCAGCTTAGGAACCCGGGAGCTGTTTTTT. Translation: CASSLGTRELFF. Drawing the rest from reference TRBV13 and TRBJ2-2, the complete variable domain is AAGVIQSPRHLIKEKRETATLKCYPIPRHDTVYWYQQGPGQDPQFLISFYEKMQSDKGSIPDRFSAQQFSDYHSELNMSSLELGDSALYFCASSLGTRELFFGEGSRLTVL.

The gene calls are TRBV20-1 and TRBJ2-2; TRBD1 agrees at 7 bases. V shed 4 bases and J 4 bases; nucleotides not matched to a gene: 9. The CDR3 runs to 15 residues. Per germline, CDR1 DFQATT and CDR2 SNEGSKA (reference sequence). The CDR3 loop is CSANIRGRTTGELFF. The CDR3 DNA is TGCAGTGCTAATATAAGGGGGCGGACCACCGGGGAGCTGTTTTTT.

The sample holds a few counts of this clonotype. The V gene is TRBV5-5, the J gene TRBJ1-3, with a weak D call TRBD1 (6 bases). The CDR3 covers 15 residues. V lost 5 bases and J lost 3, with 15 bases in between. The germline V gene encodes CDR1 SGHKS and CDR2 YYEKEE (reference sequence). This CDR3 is CASRPVGGLGNTIYF. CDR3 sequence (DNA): TGTGCCAGCAGGCCAGTCGGGGGGCTTGGAAACACCATATATTTT.

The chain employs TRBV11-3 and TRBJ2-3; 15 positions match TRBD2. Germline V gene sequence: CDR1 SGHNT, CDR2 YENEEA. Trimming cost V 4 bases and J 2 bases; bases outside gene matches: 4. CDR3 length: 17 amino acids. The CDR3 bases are TGTGCCAGCAGCTATAGGACTAGCGGGAGGGCCACAGATACGCAGTATTTT. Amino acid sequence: CASSYRTSGRATDTQYF.

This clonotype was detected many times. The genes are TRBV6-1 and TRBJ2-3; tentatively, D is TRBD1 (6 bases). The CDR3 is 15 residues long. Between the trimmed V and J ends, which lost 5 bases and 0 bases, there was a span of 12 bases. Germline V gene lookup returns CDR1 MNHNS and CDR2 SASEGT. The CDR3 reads CASSSTGSSTDTQYF. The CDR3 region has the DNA TGTGCCAGCAGTTCTACAGGGTCTAGCACAGATACGCAGTATTTT.

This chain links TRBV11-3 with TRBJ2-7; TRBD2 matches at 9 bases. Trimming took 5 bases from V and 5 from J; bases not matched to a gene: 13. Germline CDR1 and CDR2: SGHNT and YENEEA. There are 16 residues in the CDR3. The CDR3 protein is CASSPPGGLAGNEQYF. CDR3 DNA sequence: TGTGCCAGCAGCCCTCCCGGAGGGCTAGCGGGGAACGAGCAGTACTTC.

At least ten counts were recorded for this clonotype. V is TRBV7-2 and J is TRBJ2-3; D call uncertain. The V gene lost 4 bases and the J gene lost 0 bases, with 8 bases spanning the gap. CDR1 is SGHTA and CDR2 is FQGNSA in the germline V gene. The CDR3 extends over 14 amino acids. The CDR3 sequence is CTSSSYLSTDTQYF. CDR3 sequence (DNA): TGTACCAGCAGCTCATACCTTAGCACAGATACGCAGTATTTT.

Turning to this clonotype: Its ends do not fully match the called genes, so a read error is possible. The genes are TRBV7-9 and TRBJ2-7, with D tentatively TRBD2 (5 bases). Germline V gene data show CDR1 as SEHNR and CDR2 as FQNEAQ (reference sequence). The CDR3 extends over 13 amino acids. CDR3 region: CASAPRTAYEQCF. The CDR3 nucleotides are TGTGCCAGCGCTCCTCGGACTGCCTACGAGCAGTGCTTC.

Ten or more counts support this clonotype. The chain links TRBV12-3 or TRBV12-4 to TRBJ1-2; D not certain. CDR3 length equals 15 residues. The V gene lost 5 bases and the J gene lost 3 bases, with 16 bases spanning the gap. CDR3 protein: CASSHTVWYDYGYTF. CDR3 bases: TGTGCCAGCAGTCACACCGTGTGGTATGACTATGGCTACACCTTC.

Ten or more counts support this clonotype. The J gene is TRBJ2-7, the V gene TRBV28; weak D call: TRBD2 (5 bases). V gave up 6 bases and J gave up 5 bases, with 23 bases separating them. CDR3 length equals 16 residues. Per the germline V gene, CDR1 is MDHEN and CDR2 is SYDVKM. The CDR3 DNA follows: TGTGCCAGCAGCCCTCCTCGAGCCGGGGAGTATAACGAGCAGTACTTC. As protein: CASSPPRAGEYNEQYF. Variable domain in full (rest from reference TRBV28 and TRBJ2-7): DVKVTQSSRYLVKRTGEKVFLECVQDMDHENMFWYRQDPGLGLRLIYFSYDVKMKEKGDIPEGYSVSREKKERFSLILESASTNQTSMYLCASSPPRAGEYNEQYFGPGTRLTVT.

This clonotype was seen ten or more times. The DNA for the CDR3 is TGTGCCAGCGGGAGGGGGGGTAAGCAGTTCTTC. This translates into CASGRGGKQFF. The rearrangement uses TRBV28 and TRBJ2-1; tentative D call: TRBD2 (7 bases). This CDR3 has 11 amino acids. The germline V and J ends were trimmed by 8 bases and 11 bases, with 13 bases remaining between them. The germline CDR1 and CDR2 sequences are MDHEN and SYDVKM.

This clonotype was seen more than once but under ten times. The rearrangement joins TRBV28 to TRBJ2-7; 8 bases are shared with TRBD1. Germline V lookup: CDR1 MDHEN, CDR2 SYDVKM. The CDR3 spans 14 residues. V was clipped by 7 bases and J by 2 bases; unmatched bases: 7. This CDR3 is CASISGQVTYEQYF. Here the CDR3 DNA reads TGTGCCAGCATCTCGGGACAGGTGACCTACGAGCAGTACTTC.

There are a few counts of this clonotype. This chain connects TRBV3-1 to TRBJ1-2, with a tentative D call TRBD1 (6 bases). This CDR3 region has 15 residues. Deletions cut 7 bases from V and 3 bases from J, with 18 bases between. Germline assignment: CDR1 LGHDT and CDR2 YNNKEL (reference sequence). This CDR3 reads CASTPGQGDYYGYTF. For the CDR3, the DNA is TGTGCCAGCACCCCGGGACAAGGGGACTACTATGGCTACACCTTC.

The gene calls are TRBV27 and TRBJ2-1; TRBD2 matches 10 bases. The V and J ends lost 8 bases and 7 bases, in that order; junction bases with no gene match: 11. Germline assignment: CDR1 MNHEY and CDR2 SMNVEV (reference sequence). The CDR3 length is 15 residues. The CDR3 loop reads CASWEAGGRYNEQFF. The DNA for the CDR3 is TGTGCCAGCTGGGAAGCGGGAGGGAGGTATAATGAGCAGTTCTTC.

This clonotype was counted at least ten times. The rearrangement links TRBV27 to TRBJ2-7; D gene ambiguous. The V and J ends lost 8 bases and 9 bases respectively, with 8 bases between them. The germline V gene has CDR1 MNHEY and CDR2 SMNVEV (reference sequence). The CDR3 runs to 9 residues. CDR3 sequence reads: CASGFRQYF. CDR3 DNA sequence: TGTGCCAGCGGGTTCAGGCAGTACTTC.

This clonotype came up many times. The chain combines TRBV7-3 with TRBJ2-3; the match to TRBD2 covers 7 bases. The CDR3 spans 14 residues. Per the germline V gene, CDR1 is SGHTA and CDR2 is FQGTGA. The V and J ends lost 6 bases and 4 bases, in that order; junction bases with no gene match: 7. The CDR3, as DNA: TGTGCCAGCAGTTTGGGACTATTGGCAGATACGCAGTATTTT. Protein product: CASSLGLLADTQYF.

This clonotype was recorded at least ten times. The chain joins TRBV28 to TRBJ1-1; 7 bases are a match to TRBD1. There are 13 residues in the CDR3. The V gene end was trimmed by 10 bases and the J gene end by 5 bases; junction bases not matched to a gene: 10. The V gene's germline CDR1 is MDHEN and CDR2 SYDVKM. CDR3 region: CATRGGAGTEAFF. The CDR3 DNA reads TGTGCCACACGAGGGGGCGCGGGAACTGAAGCTTTCTTT.

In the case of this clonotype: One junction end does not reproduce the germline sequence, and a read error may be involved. CDR3 nucleotide sequence: TGTGCCAGCTCACCACCGACACCTGGAAACACCATACATTTT. This codes for CASSPPTPGNTIHF. The chain couples TRBV18 to TRBJ1-3; D gene unclear. The germline V gene has CDR1 KGHSH and CDR2 LQKENI. The length of the CDR3 is 14 residues.

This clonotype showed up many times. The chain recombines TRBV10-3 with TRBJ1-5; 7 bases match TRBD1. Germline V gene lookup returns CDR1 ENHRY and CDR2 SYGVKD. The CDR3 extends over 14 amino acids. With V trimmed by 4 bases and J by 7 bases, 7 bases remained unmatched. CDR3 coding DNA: TGTGCCATCAGTGGAGACAGGGAAGGCCAGCCCCAGCATTTT. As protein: CAISGDREGQPQHF.

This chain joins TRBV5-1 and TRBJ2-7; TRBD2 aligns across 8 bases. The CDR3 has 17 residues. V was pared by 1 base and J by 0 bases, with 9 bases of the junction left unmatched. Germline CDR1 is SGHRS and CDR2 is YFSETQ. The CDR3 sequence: CASSLKSLAGPSYEQYF. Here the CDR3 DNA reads TGCGCCAGCAGCTTGAAATCGCTAGCGGGCCCCTCCTACGAGCAGTACTTC. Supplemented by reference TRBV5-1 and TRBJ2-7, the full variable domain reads KAGVTQTPRYLIKTRGQQVTLSCSPISGHRSVSWYQQTPGQGLQFLFEYFSETQRNKGNFPGRFSGRQFSNSRSEMNVSTLELGDSALYLCASSLKSLAGPSYEQYFGPGTRLTVT.